The source of this TCR beta chain is a study of shared clonotypes between healthy human individuals. In the case of this clone: The sample contains more than one DNA sequence encoding this CDR3.

Generated by immunoSEQ multiplex PCR, the TCRdb table keeps only in-frame clones and is missing some. The table lists roughly 1.4 million clones, about 98.5% of them singletons, with around 0.33% in the top ten. The CDR3 extends over 11 amino acids. CDR1 MDHEN and CDR2 SYDVKM come from the germline V gene. Deletions cut 1 base from V and 10 bases from J, with 8 bases between. Into CD45RA+ naive and CD45RA-negative memory subsets, the CD4+ cells were split. This TCR was sampled from a man aged 25-45 years in good health. The source material was naive CD4+ T cells sorted from blood. Subset of the sample: CD45RA+ positively selected. The chain couples TRBV28 to TRBJ2-7; no clear D. The CDR3 spells CASSLFGEQYF. In DNA, the CDR3 is TGTGCCAGCAGTTTATTTGGGGAACAGTACTTC. The complete variable domain, with remaining parts taken from reference TRBV28 and TRBJ2-7, reads DVKVTQSSRYLVKRTGEKVFLECVQDMDHENMFWYRQDPGLGLRLIYFSYDVKMKEKGDIPEGYSVSREKKERFSLILESASTNQTSMYLCASSLFGEQYFGPGTRLTVT.